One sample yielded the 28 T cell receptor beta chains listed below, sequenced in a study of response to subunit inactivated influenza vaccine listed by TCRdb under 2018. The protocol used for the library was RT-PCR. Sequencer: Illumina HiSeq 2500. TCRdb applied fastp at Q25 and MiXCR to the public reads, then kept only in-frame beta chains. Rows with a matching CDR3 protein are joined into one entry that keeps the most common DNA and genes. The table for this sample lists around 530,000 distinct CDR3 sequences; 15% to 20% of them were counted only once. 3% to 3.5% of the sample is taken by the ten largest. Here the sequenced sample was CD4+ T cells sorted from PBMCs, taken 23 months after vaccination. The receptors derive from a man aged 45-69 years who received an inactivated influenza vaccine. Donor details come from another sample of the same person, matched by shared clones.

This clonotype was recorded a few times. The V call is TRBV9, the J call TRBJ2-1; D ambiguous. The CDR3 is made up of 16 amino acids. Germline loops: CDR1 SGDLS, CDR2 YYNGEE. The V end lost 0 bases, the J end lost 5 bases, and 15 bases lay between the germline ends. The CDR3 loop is CASSVEVGLINNEQFF. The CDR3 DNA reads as TGTGCCAGCAGCGTAGAAGTAGGGCTGATTAACAATGAGCAGTTCTTC.

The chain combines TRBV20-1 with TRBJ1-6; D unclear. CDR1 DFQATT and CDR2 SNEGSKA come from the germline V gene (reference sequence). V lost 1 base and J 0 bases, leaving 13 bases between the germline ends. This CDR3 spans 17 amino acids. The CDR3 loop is CSARATNASSYNSPLHF. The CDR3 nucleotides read TGCAGTGCTAGAGCGACTAACGCTAGCTCCTATAATTCACCCCTCCACTTT.

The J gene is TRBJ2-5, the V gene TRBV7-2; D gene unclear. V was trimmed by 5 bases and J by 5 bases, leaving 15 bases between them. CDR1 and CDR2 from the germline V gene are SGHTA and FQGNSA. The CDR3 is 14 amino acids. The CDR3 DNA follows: TGTGCCAGCAGCATAAAGCAAGGGCCGGAGACCCAGTACTTC. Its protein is CASSIKQGPETQYF.

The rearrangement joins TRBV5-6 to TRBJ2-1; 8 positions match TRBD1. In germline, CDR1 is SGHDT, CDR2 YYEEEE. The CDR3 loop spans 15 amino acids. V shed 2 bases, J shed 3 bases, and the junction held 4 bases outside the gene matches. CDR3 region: CASSFGGQDYNEQFF. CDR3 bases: TGTGCCAGCAGCTTCGGGGGACAGGACTACAATGAGCAGTTCTTC.

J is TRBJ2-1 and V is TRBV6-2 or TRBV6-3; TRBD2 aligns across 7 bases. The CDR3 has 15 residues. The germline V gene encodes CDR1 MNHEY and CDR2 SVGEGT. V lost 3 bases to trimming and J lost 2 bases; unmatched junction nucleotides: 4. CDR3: CASSYLAGAYNEQFF. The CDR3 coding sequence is TGTGCCAGCAGTTATTTGGCGGGGGCCTACAATGAGCAGTTCTTC.

CDR3 amino acids: CASSFGQGRWNSPLHF. The CDR3 DNA sequence: TGTGCCAGCAGCTTTGGCCAGGGGAGGTGGAATTCACCCCTCCACTTT. The V call is TRBV5-5, the J call TRBJ1-6, with a tentative D call TRBD1 (6 bases). V lost 2 bases to trimming and J lost 7 bases, with 16 bases between them. This CDR3 spans 16 amino acids. Germline CDR1 SGHKS, CDR2 YYEKEE (reference sequence).

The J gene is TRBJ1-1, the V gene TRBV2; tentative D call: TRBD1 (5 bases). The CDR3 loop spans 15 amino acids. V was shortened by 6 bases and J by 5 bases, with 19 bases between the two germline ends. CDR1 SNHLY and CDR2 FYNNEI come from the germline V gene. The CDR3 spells CASSLFEGTGTEAFF. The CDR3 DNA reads TGTGCCAGCAGCCTCTTCGAGGGGACGGGGACTGAAGCTTTCTTT. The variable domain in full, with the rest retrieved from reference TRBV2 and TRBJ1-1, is EPEVTQTPSHQVTQMGQEVILRCVPISNHLYFYWYRQILGQKVEFLVSFYNNEISEKSEIFDDQFSVERPDGSNFTLKIRSTKLEDSAMYFCASSLFEGTGTEAFFGQGTRLTVV.

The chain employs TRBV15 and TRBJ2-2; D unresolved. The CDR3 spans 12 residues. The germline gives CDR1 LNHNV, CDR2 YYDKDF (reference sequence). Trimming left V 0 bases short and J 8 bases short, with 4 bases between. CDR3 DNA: TGTGCCACCAGCAGAGAGTTGGGGGAGCTGTTTTTT. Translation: CATSRELGELFF.

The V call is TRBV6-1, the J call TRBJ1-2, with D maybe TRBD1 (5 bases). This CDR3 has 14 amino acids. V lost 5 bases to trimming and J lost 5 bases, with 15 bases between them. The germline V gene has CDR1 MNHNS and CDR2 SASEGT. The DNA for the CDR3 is TGTGCCAGCAGTCCAGGAGAGGGACGATATGGCTACACCTTC. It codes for CASSPGEGRYGYTF.

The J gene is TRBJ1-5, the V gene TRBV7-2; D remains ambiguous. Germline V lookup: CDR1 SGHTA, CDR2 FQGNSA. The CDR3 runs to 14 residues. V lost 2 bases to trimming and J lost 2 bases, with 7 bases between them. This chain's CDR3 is CASSLYGGNQPQHF. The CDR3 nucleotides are TGTGCCAGCAGCTTATACGGGGGCAATCAGCCCCAGCATTTT.

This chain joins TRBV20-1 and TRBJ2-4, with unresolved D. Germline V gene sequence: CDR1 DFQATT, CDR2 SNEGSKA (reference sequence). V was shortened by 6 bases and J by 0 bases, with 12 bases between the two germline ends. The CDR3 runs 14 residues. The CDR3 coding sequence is TGCAGTGCGCCCGGATCGCTAGCCAAAAACATTCAGTACTTC. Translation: CSAPGSLAKNIQYF.

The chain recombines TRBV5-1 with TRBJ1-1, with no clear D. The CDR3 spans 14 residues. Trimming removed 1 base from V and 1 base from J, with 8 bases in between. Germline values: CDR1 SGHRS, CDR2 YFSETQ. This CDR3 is CASSLMISNTEAFF. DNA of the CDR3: TGCGCCAGCAGCTTGATGATATCGAACACTGAAGCTTTCTTT.

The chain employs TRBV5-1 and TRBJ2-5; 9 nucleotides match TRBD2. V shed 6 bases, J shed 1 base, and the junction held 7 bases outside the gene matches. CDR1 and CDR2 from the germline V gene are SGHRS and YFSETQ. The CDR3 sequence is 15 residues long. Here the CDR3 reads CASTPSGGSQETQYF. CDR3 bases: TGCGCCAGCACCCCCAGCGGGGGGAGCCAAGAGACCCAGTACTTC.

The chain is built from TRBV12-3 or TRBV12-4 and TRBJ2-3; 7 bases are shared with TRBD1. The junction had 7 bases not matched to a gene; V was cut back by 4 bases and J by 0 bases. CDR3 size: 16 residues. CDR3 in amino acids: CASSSRQGTSTDTQYF. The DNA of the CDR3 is TGTGCCAGCAGTTCACGACAGGGCACTAGCACAGATACGCAGTATTTT.

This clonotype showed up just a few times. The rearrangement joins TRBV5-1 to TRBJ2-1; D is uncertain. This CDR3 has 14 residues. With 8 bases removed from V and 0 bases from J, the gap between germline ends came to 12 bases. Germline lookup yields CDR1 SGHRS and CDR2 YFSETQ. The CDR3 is CASLYDSSYNEQFF. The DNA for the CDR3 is TGCGCCAGTCTATACGATAGCTCCTACAATGAGCAGTTCTTC.

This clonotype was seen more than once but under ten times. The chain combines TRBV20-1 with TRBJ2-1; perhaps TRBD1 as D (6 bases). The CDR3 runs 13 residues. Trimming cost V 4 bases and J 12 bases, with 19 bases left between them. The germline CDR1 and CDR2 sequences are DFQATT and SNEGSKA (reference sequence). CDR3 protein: CSAKKQGHPWQFF. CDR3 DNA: TGCAGTGCTAAAAAGCAGGGACACCCCTGGCAGTTCTTC.

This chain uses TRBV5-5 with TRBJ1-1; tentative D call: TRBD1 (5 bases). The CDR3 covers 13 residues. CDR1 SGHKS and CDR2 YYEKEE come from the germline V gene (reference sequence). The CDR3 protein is CGTGDGAWTEAFF. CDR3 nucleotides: TGTGGGACCGGGGATGGGGCCTGGACTGAAGCTTTCTTT.

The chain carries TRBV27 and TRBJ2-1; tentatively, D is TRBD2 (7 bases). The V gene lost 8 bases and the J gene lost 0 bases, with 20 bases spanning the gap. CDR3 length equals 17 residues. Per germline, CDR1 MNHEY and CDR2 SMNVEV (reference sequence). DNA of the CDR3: TGTGCCAGCCTTAAGACACAGGGAGGGATCTCCTACAATGAGCAGTTCTTC. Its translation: CASLKTQGGISYNEQFF.

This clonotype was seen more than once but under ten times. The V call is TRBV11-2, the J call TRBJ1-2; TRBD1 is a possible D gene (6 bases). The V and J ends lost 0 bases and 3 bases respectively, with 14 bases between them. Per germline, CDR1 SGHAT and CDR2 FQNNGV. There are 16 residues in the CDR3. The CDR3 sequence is CASSLDPGAAYYGYTF. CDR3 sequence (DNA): TGTGCCAGCAGCTTAGATCCGGGGGCCGCTTACTATGGCTACACCTTC.

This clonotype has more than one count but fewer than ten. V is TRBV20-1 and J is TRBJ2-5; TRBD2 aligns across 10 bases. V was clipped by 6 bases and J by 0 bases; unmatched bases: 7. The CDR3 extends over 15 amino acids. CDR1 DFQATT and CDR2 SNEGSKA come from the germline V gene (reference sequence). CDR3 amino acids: CSAIVLAGYQETQYF. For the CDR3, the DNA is TGCAGTGCAATCGTACTAGCGGGGTACCAAGAGACCCAGTACTTC.

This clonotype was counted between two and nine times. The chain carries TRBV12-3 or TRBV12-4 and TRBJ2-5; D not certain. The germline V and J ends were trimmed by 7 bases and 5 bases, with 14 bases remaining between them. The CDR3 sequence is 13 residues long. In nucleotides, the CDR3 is TGTGCCAGCACCTCCCCGAAAAGGGAGACCCAGTACTTC. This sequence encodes CASTSPKRETQYF.

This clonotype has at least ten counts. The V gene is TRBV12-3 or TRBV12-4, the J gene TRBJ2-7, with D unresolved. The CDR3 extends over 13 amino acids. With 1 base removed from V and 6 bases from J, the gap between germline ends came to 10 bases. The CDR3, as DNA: TGTGCCAGCAGTTTAGGGAGAAGGGTCGAGCAGTACTTC. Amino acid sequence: CASSLGRRVEQYF.

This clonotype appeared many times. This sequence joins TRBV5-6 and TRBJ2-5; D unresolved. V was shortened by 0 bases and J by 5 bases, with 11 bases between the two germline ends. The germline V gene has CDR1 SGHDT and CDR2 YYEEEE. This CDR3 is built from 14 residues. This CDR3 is CASSLGWVSETQYF. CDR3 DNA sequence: TGTGCCAGCAGCTTGGGGTGGGTTTCGGAGACCCAGTACTTC.

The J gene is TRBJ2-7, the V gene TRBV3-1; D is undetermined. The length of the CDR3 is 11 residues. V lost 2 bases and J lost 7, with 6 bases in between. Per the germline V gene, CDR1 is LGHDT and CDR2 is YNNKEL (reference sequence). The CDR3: CASSQSREQYF. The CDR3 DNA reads TGTGCCAGCAGCCAAAGTCGGGAGCAGTACTTC.

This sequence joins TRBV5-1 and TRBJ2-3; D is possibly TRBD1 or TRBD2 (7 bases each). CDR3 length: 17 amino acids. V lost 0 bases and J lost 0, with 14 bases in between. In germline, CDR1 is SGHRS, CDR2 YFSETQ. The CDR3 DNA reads TGCGCCAGCAGCTTGGTGGGGAGGGGGCCAAGCACAGATACGCAGTATTTT. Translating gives CASSLVGRGPSTDTQYF.

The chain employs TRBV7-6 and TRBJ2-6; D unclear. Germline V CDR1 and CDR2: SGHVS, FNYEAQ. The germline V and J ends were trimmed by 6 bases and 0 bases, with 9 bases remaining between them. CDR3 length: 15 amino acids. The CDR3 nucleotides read TGTGCCAGCAGTGTTGATCCCTCTGGGGCCAACGTCCTGACTTTC. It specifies CASSVDPSGANVLTF.

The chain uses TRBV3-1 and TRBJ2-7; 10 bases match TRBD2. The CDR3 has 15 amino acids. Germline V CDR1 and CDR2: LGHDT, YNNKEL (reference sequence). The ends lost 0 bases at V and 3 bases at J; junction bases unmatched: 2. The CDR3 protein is CASSQELAGFYEQYF. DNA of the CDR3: TGTGCCAGCAGCCAAGAACTAGCGGGATTCTACGAGCAGTACTTC.

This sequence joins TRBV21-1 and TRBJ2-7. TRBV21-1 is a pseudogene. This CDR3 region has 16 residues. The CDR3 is CASSSWKTELSYEQYF. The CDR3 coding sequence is TGTGCCAGCAGCTCTTGGAAAACGGAACTCTCCTACGAGCAGTACTTC.